This T cell receptor beta chain was identified in a study of shared T cell receptors in the human thymus. The method was immunoSEQ multiplex PCR; TCRdb's version includes in-frame clones alone and lacks a portion of them. Among about 500,000 clones listed, roughly 74% were seen once. A further study also used this sample, focusing on human thymus T cells. That work states: Resections obtained during corrective heart surgery supplied the thymus tissue. Gene usage for V and J segments appeared biased in thymic and blood repertoires. Unrelated people showed highly overlapping thymic repertoires, related research reported.

The sequence derives from a boy younger than two with a congenital heart defect. The specimen was thymocytes.

DNA of the CDR3: TGCGCCAGCAGCCAAGATGCCCCGGGACAGGGGGCTAACTATGGCTACACCTTC. It codes for CASSQDAPGQGANYGYTF. The rearrangement joins TRBV4-3 to TRBJ1-2; 11 positions match TRBD1. V lost 0 bases to trimming and J lost 0 bases; unmatched junction nucleotides: 6. The CDR3 runs to 18 residues. Germline CDR1 is LGHNA and CDR2 is YSLEER.